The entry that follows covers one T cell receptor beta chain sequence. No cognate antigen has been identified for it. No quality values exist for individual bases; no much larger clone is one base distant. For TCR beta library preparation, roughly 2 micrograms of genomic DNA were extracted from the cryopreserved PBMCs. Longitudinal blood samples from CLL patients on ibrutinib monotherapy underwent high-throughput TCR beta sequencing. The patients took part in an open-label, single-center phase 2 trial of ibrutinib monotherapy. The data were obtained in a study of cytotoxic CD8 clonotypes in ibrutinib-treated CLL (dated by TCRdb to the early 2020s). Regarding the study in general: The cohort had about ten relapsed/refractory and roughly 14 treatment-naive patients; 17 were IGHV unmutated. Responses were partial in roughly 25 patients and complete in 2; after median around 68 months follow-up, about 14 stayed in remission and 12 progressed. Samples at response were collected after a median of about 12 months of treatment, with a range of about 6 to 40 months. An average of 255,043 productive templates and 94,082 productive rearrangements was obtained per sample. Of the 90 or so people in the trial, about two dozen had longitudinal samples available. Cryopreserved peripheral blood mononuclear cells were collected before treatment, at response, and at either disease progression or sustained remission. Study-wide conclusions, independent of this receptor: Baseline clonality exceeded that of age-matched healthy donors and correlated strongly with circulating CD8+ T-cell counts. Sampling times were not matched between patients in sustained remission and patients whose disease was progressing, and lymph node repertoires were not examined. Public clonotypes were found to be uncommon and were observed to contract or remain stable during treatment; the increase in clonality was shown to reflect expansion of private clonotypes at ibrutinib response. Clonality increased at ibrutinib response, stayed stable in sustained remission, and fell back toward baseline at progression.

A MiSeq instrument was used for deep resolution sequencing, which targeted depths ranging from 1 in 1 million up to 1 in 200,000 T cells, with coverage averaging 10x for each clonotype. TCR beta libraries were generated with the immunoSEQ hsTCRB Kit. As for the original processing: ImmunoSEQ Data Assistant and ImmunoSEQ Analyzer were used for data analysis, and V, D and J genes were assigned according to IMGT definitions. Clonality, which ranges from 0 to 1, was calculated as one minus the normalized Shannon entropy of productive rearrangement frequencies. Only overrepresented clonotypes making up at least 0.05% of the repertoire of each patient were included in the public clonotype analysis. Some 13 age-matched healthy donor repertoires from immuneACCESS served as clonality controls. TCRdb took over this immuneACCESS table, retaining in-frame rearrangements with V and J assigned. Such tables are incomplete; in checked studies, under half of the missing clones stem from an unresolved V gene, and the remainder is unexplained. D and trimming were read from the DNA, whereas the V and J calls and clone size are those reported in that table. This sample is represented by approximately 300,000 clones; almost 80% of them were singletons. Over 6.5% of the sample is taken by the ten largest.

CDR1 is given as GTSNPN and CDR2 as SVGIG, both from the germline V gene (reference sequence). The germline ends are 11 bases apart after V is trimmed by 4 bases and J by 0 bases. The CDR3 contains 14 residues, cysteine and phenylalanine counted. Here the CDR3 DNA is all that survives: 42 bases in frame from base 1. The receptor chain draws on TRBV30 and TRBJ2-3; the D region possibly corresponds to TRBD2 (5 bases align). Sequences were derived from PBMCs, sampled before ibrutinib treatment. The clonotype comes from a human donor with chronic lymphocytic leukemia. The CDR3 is CAWTSGRSTDTQYF. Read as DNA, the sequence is TGTGCCTGGACATCGGGAAGGAGCACAGATACGCAGTATTTT.